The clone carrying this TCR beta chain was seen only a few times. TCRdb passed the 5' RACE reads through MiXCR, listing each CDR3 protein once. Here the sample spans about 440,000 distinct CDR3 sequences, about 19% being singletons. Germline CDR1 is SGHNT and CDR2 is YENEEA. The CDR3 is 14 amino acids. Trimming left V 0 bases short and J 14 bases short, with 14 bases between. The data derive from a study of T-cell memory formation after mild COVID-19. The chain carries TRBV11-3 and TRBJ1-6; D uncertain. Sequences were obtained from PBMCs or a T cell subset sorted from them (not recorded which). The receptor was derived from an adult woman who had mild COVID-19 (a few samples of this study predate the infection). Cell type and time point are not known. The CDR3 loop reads CASSLDRIIQTLHF. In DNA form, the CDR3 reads TGTGCCAGCAGCTTAGACAGAATAATTCAAACCCTCCACTTT. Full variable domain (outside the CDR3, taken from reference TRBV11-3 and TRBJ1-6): EAGVVQSPRYKIIEKKQPVAFWCNPISGHNTLYWYLQNLGQGPELLIRYENEEAVDDSQLPKDRFSAERLKGVDSTLKIQPAELGDSAVYLCASSLDRIIQTLHFGNGTRLTVT.